The 30 T cell receptor beta chains presented below share a single source sample, sequenced in a study of blood T cell repertoires in COVID-19. TCRdb's table, derived via immunoSEQ multiplex PCR, lists solely in-frame clones and lacks some. The data hold roughly 76,000 clones, with roughly 90% observed a single time. Material for sequencing was peripheral blood. All receptors come from a man in his forties or fifties with acute or convalescent COVID-19.

This chain joins TRBV7-8 and TRBJ2-7; 7 bases are a match to TRBD1. Germline V gene data show CDR1 as SGHVS and CDR2 as FQNEAQ. This CDR3 is 14 amino acids long. V dropped 5 bases and J dropped 3; count of bases not matched to a gene: 7. The CDR3 is CASSPTRQGYEQYF. CDR3 nucleotide sequence: TGTGCCAGCAGCCCAACCCGACAGGGCTACGAGCAGTACTTC.

The chain has TRBV18 and TRBJ2-1, with 7 bases matching TRBD2. This CDR3 has 15 amino acids. Per germline, CDR1 KGHSH and CDR2 LQKENI. V was pared by 6 bases and J by 4 bases, with 9 bases of the junction left unmatched. As DNA, the CDR3 is TGTGCCAGCTCCCTATTGGCGGGAGATTACAATGAGCAGTTCTTC. Its translation is CASSLLAGDYNEQFF. Full variable domain (rest looked up from reference TRBV18 and TRBJ2-1): NAGVMQNPRHLVRRRGQEARLRCSPMKGHSHVYWYRQLPEEGLKFMVYLQKENIIDESGMPKERFSAEFPKEGPSILRIQQVVRGDSAAYFCASSLLAGDYNEQFFGPGTRLTVL.

This clone was detected only once. The chain is built from TRBV6-5 and TRBJ2-2; tentatively, D is TRBD1 (5 bases). This CDR3 spans 14 amino acids. Germline V lookup: CDR1 MNHEY, CDR2 SVGAGI. V was trimmed by 2 bases and J by 7 bases, leaving 11 bases between them. The CDR3 region has the DNA TGTGCCAGCAGTTACACTCAGGGTCTCGGGGAGCTGTTTTTT. It translates to CASSYTQGLGELFF.

V and J are TRBV6-6 and TRBJ1-2; a weak D match, TRBD1 (5 bases). Trimming removed 5 bases at V and 2 bases at J, with 9 bases between. This CDR3 region has 13 residues. The germline gives CDR1 MNHNY, CDR2 SVGAGI (reference sequence). The DNA of the CDR3 is TGTGCCAGCAGTCCCCAGGGAAACTATGGCTACACCTTC. Translation: CASSPQGNYGYTF.

This chain uses TRBV28 with TRBJ1-1; no clear D. The CDR3 totals 14 residues. V was shortened by 5 bases and J by 3 bases, with 13 bases between the two germline ends. Per germline, CDR1 MDHEN and CDR2 SYDVKM. CDR3 DNA: TGTGCCAGCAGTCCTCCTGATGGGCACACTGAAGCTTTCTTT. Its protein is CASSPPDGHTEAFF. Based on the CDR3 plus reference TRBV28 and TRBJ1-1, the full variable domain is DVKVTQSSRYLVKRTGEKVFLECVQDMDHENMFWYRQDPGLGLRLIYFSYDVKMKEKGDIPEGYSVSREKKERFSLILESASTNQTSMYLCASSPPDGHTEAFFGQGTRLTVV.

V is TRBV6-5 and J is TRBJ2-7, with 10 bases identical to TRBD1. The ends lost 5 bases at V and 6 bases at J; junction bases unmatched: 10. Germline lookup yields CDR1 MNHEY and CDR2 SVGAGI. This CDR3 is 15 amino acids long. In DNA form, the CDR3 reads TGTGCCAGCAGTAAGGACAGGGGGTCTCCTGGCGAGCAGTACTTC. It translates to CASSKDRGSPGEQYF.

The chain links TRBV7-9 to TRBJ1-4; TRBD1 aligns across 7 bases. J lost 4 bases, V lost 5 bases, and 7 bases had no gene match. The germline V gene has CDR1 SEHNR and CDR2 FQNEAQ (reference sequence). This CDR3 has 15 residues. The CDR3 loop is CASSGGTVYNEKLFF. The CDR3 DNA reads as TGTGCCAGCAGCGGAGGGACAGTTTATAATGAAAAACTGTTTTTT.

The gene calls are TRBV5-8 and TRBJ2-3, with 8 bases aligning to TRBD1. The V and J ends lost 4 bases and 0 bases, in that order; junction bases with no gene match: 4. The CDR3 extends over 15 amino acids. The germline gives CDR1 SGHTS, CDR2 YDEGEE. For the CDR3, the DNA is TGTGCCAGCAGCCCCGGGACAGGCAGCACAGATACGCAGTATTTT. This translates into CASSPGTGSTDTQYF.

The chain uses TRBV19 and TRBJ2-5, with 7 nucleotides matching TRBD1. Trimming at V came to 6 bases and at J to 8 bases, leaving 15 bases not matched to a gene. Germline lookup yields CDR1 LNHDA and CDR2 SQIVND (reference sequence). CDR3 length: 15 residues. The CDR3 sequence is CASSLYTGADATQYF. DNA of the CDR3: TGTGCCAGTAGCCTCTATACAGGGGCCGACGCTACCCAGTACTTC.

This clone was detected a few times. This chain uses TRBV7-3 with TRBJ2-3; possibly TRBD2 for D (6 bases). The germline V gene has CDR1 SGHTA and CDR2 FQGTGA. This CDR3 has 15 residues. Trimming took off 2 bases at V and 2 bases at J, with 11 bases between the two ends. The CDR3 nucleotides are TGTGCCAGCAGCTTACCGGCGGGGTCCACAGATACGCAGTATTTT. Translating it yields CASSLPAGSTDTQYF.

This sequence joins TRBV6-5 and TRBJ1-2; D remains unclear. Between the trimmed V and J ends, which lost 0 bases and 4 bases, there was a span of 12 bases. Looked up from germline, CDR1 is MNHEY and CDR2 is SVGAGI. The CDR3 contains 15 residues. The CDR3 region has the DNA TGTGCCAGCAGTTACTCTACAGCAAAATCCTATGGCTACACCTTC. Its protein is CASSYSTAKSYGYTF.

The rearrangement joins TRBV12-5 to TRBJ2-3, with D hard to call. The CDR3 covers 14 residues. Trimming removed 7 bases at V and 2 bases at J, with 13 bases between. CDR1 is LGHNT, CDR2 FRNRAP, per germline. The CDR3 protein is CASAHPLHTDTQYF. CDR3 DNA: TGTGCTAGTGCCCATCCACTACACACAGATACGCAGTATTTT.

The CDR3 protein is CASSLVDRKETQYF. CDR3 bases: TGTGCCAGCAGCTTAGTTGACAGAAAAGAGACCCAGTACTTC. The V and J genes are TRBV11-2 and TRBJ2-5; the D gene is possibly TRBD1 (5 bases). V gave up 1 base and J gave up 3 bases, with 9 bases separating them. The CDR3 extends over 14 amino acids. CDR1 and CDR2 from the germline V gene are SGHAT and FQNNGV.

This clone was detected once. The V call is TRBV30, the J call TRBJ1-6; D is unresolved. Deletions cut 2 bases from V and 5 bases from J, with 7 bases between. The CDR3 has 13 amino acids. Germline V CDR1 and CDR2: GTSNPN, SVGIG (reference sequence). The CDR3 loop reads CAWSPGNNSPLHF. The CDR3 bases are TGTGCCTGGAGTCCAGGCAATAATTCACCCCTCCACTTT.

The chain is built from TRBV28 and TRBJ1-3, with TRBD1 matching 7 bases. V was clipped by 8 bases and J by 4 bases; unmatched bases: 8. This CDR3 has 14 amino acids. Per the germline V gene, CDR1 is MDHEN and CDR2 is SYDVKM. CDR3 DNA sequence: TGTGCCAGCGCCTCAGGGGGGCAAGGAAACACCATATATTTT. Translated: CASASGGQGNTIYF.

V gene TRBV9 combines with J gene TRBJ1-4; D might be TRBD1 (6 bases). CDR1 SGDLS and CDR2 YYNGEE come from the germline V gene. This CDR3 has 13 amino acids. V lost 4 bases and J lost 8, with 12 bases in between. CDR3 sequence (DNA): TGTGCCAGCAGCCAACAGGGTGGGGAAAAACTGTTTTTT. Translation gives CASSQQGGEKLFF.

The chain uses TRBV11-3 and TRBJ2-1; D gene uncertain. Germline loops: CDR1 SGHNT, CDR2 YENEEA. This CDR3 is 17 amino acids long. Trimming removed 0 bases from V and 5 bases from J, with 17 bases in between. CDR3: CASSLDSWVSENNEQFF. CDR3 nucleotide sequence: TGTGCCAGCAGCTTAGATTCGTGGGTGAGCGAAAACAATGAGCAGTTCTTC.

CDR3 amino acids: CASSLTGGRIEPVREAFF. The CDR3 DNA follows: TGTGCCAGCAGTTTGACAGGGGGCAGAATCGAGCCGGTTCGTGAAGCTTTCTTT. V and J are TRBV2 and TRBJ1-1, with 10 bases fitting TRBD1. Per germline, CDR1 SNHLY and CDR2 FYNNEI. This CDR3 contains 18 residues. Trimming at V came to 5 bases and at J to 7 bases, leaving 19 bases not matched to a gene.

The J gene is TRBJ2-1, the V gene TRBV5-1; the D gene is possibly TRBD2 (5 bases). Germline CDR1 and CDR2: SGHRS and YFSETQ. The CDR3 sequence is 13 residues long. Trimming removed 6 bases from V and 10 bases from J, with 17 bases in between. CDR3 loop: CASNLKGEGEQFF. The CDR3 DNA is TGCGCCAGCAACCTTAAGGGTGAGGGCGAGCAGTTCTTC.

V usage is TRBV6-1 and J usage is TRBJ1-2; D remains ambiguous. The germline V and J ends were trimmed by 2 bases and 8 bases, with 12 bases remaining between them. The CDR3 runs to 13 residues. Germline CDR1 MNHNS, CDR2 SASEGT. The CDR3 DNA reads as TGTGCCAGCAGTGAATTATCGGGGATCGGCTACACCTTC. Amino acids: CASSELSGIGYTF.

The chain has TRBV7-9 and TRBJ1-4; 7 nucleotides agree with TRBD1. Germline CDR1 is SEHNR and CDR2 is FQNEAQ (reference sequence). J was trimmed by 3 bases and V by 6 bases; bases with no gene match: 10. The CDR3 is 16 amino acids. The CDR3 sequence is CASSNGQVLPNEKLFF. The CDR3 nucleotides are TGTGCCAGCAGTAACGGACAGGTGCTGCCTAATGAAAAACTGTTTTTT.

V and J are TRBV15 and TRBJ1-3, with D uncertain. The CDR3 is 14 amino acids. Germline assignment: CDR1 LNHNV and CDR2 YYDKDF (reference sequence). V shed 6 bases and J shed 0 bases, with 9 bases lying between them. The CDR3: CATRGDHSGNTIYF. DNA of the CDR3: TGTGCCACCAGGGGAGATCACTCTGGAAACACCATATATTTT.

The rearrangement joins TRBV7-9 to TRBJ2-7, with TRBD1 matching 9 bases. CDR3 length: 13 amino acids. CDR1 is SEHNR, CDR2 FQNEAQ, per germline (reference sequence). V gave up 3 bases and J gave up 4 bases; unmatched junction bases: 1. The CDR3 DNA follows: TGTGCCAGCAGCTTGGACAGGGGATACGAGCAGTACTTC. Protein: CASSLDRGYEQYF.

Only one count was recorded for this clone. The V and J genes are TRBV19 and TRBJ1-1; 8 nucleotides line up with TRBD1. Losses at the gene ends were 5 bases for V and 4 bases for J; bases not matched to a gene: 18. This CDR3 has 18 amino acids. The germline CDR1 and CDR2 sequences are LNHDA and SQIVND (reference sequence). Here the CDR3 reads CASSRTTGGRGTPTEAFF. In DNA, the CDR3 is TGTGCCAGTAGTCGGACCACAGGGGGGCGCGGGACTCCCACTGAAGCTTTCTTT.

The rearrangement joins TRBV3-1 (or the pseudogene TRBV3-2) to TRBJ1-2, with 9 bases fitting TRBD1. The CDR3 has 16 residues. Per the germline V gene, CDR1 is LGHDT and CDR2 is YNNKEL (reference sequence). V lost 8 bases to trimming and J lost 7 bases; unmatched junction nucleotides: 17. The DNA for the CDR3 is TGTGCCAGCGAGAATCGGGGGACAGGGACGTTCGGTGGCTACACCTTC. Encoded protein: CASENRGTGTFGGYTF.

The chain combines TRBV2 with TRBJ2-1; 14 bases are shared with TRBD2. Per germline, CDR1 SNHLY and CDR2 FYNNEI. V shed 6 bases, J shed 7 bases, and the junction held 8 bases outside the gene matches. The CDR3 has 16 residues. The CDR3 region has the DNA TGTGCCAGCAGGGGACTAGCGGGGGCGGGCTCTAATGAGCAGTTCTTC. It encodes CASRGLAGAGSNEQFF.

The chain has TRBV20-1 and TRBJ2-5, with a weak D call TRBD1 (6 bases). Trimming removed 7 bases from V and 6 bases from J, with 12 bases in between. Germline loops: CDR1 DFQATT, CDR2 SNEGSKA (reference sequence). This CDR3 is 11 amino acids long. CDR3 protein: CSVDSQKTQYF. The CDR3 DNA reads TGCAGTGTGGACAGTCAAAAGACCCAGTACTTC.

This chain uses TRBV6-5 with TRBJ2-1, with a tentative D call TRBD2 (7 bases). This CDR3 contains 16 residues. Germline-derived CDR1 and CDR2 are MNHEY and SVGAGI. Deletions cut 4 bases from V and 8 bases from J, with 21 bases between. This CDR3 is CASSFWKGGALYEQFF. DNA of the CDR3: TGTGCCAGCAGTTTCTGGAAGGGGGGGGCCCTATATGAGCAGTTCTTC.

The chain links TRBV6-2 or TRBV6-3 to TRBJ1-5; 7 bases line up with TRBD1. The CDR3 is made up of 14 amino acids. V shed 5 bases and J 6 bases; nucleotides not matched to a gene: 7. CDR1 is MNHEY, CDR2 SVGEGT, per germline. This CDR3 is CASSLRTGSQPQHF. CDR3 nucleotides: TGTGCCAGCAGTCTCCGGACAGGATCTCAGCCCCAGCATTTT.

CDR3 residues: CATSDPRSGGTNTGELFF. CDR3 sequence (DNA): TGTGCCACCAGCGACCCCAGGAGCGGGGGCACGAACACCGGGGAGCTGTTTTTT. This rearrangement joins TRBV15 to TRBJ2-2, with 8 bases identical to TRBD2. V gave up 5 bases and J gave up 0 bases; unmatched junction bases: 11. The CDR3 length is 18 residues. From germline, CDR1 is LNHNV and CDR2 YYDKDF (reference sequence).